These 18 T cell receptor beta chains share one sample of origin, sequenced in a study of blood T cell repertoires in COVID-19. Assay used: immunoSEQ multiplex PCR; TCRdb lists only in-frame clones, some missing. This table has under 150,000 clones, around four fifths appearing once. The source material was PBMCs or T cells enriched from blood (not recorded which). The receptors come from a woman in her 40s who had recovered from COVID-19.

CDR3 nucleotide sequence: TGTGCCAGCAATGACAGGGCTGGGGCCAACGTCCTGACTTTC. As protein: CASNDRAGANVLTF. V gene TRBV2 combines with J gene TRBJ2-6; TRBD1 matches 7 bases. Germline CDR1 reads SNHLY; CDR2 reads FYNNEI. Trimming cost V 7 bases and J 2 bases; bases outside gene matches: 2. The CDR3 runs to 14 residues.

The rearrangement uses TRBV29-1 and TRBJ2-1; TRBD2 is a possible D gene (6 bases). Trimming pared 7 bases from V and 5 bases from J, leaving 12 bases between. Germline V gives CDR1 SQVTM, CDR2 ANQGSEA. The CDR3 sequence is 12 residues long. In DNA, the CDR3 is TGCAGCGGACTAGTCCTTCACAATGAGCAGTTCTTC. It yields the protein CSGLVLHNEQFF.

The chain carries TRBV15 and TRBJ1-5, with D possibly matching TRBD1 (6 bases). CDR1 is LNHNV and CDR2 is YYDKDF in the germline V gene (reference sequence). The CDR3 runs to 15 residues. V was trimmed by 0 bases and J by 5 bases, leaving 11 bases between them. Here the CDR3 reads CATSRDRGEDQPQHF. In nucleotides, the CDR3 is TGTGCCACCAGCAGAGACAGGGGTGAGGATCAGCCCCAGCATTTT.

This sequence joins TRBV10-1 and TRBJ2-2, with 7 positions matching TRBD1. The junction had 3 bases not matched to a gene; V was cut back by 8 bases and J by 0 bases. Germline values: CDR1 WNHNN, CDR2 SYGVQD (reference sequence). This CDR3 is built from 14 residues. The CDR3 region has the DNA TGCGCCAGCGGGGACAGCTCGAACACCGGGGAGCTGTTTTTT. Its translation: CASGDSSNTGELFF.

This clone was detected once. The V and J genes are TRBV29-1 and TRBJ1-1, with TRBD1 matching 7 bases. Germline V gene sequence: CDR1 SQVTM, CDR2 ANQGSEA. The CDR3 covers 11 residues. V gave up 5 bases and J gave up 7 bases; unmatched junction bases: 4. CDR3 amino acids: CSVTTGLEAFF. In DNA form, the CDR3 reads TGCAGCGTTACGACAGGGCTTGAAGCTTTCTTT.

The V gene is TRBV23-1, the J gene TRBJ1-2; possible D gene TRBD1, 5 bases. TRBV23-1 is filed as an ORF, its function uncertain. The CDR3 covers 13 residues. Trimming left V 4 bases short and J 2 bases short, with 8 bases between. In DNA, the CDR3 is TGCGCCAGCAGTCCGGGGGGGAACTATGGCTACACCTTC. This translates into CASSPGGNYGYTF.

Only a few counts were recorded for this clone. The rearrangement joins TRBV30 to TRBJ1-1; TRBD1 matches 8 bases. J was trimmed by 6 bases and V by 2 bases; bases with no gene match: 5. Germline assignment: CDR1 GTSNPN and CDR2 SVGIG (reference sequence). This CDR3 comprises 13 residues. In DNA, the CDR3 is TGTGCCTGGAGTTGGACAGGGTCCTCTGAAGCTTTCTTT. Its protein product is CAWSWTGSSEAFF.

Concerning this clone: This specimen includes other DNA sequences encoding the same CDR3. This chain uses TRBV11-3 with TRBJ2-7; D remains ambiguous. CDR1 is SGHNT, CDR2 YENEEA, per germline. Trimming shortened V by 1 base and J by 6 bases, and 10 bases separated the two germline ends. CDR3 length: 13 residues. This CDR3 reads CASSLGPLGEQYF. In DNA, the CDR3 is TGTGCCAGCAGCTTAGGTCCCCTAGGCGAGCAGTACTTC.

CDR3 sequence: CASSASGYTF. The CDR3 bases are TGTGCCAGCAGTGCGAGCGGCTACACCTTC. The chain recombines TRBV2 with TRBJ1-2; no reliable D call. Trimming removed 4 bases at V and 8 bases at J, with 5 bases between. The CDR3 loop spans 10 amino acids. Germline lookup yields CDR1 SNHLY and CDR2 FYNNEI.

The rearrangement joins TRBV10-3 to TRBJ1-2, with 9 bases that match TRBD1. Germline V CDR1 and CDR2: ENHRY, SYGVKD. This CDR3 has 14 amino acids. J was trimmed by 8 bases and V by 11 bases; bases with no gene match: 15. The CDR3 coding sequence is TGTGCCGCCGAAGACTCAACAGGGGGCAGGGGCTACACCTTC. It yields the protein CAAEDSTGGRGYTF.

V usage is TRBV5-1 and J usage is TRBJ1-1; the match to TRBD1 covers 9 bases. Germline V gives CDR1 SGHRS, CDR2 YFSETQ. The CDR3 totals 15 residues. Trimming cost V 3 bases and J 4 bases; bases outside gene matches: 7. The CDR3 here is CASSSKQGAPTEAFF. In nucleotides, the CDR3 is TGCGCCAGCAGCTCAAAACAGGGGGCACCCACTGAAGCTTTCTTT. Combining the CDR3 with reference TRBV5-1 and TRBJ1-1 gives the whole variable domain KAGVTQTPRYLIKTRGQQVTLSCSPISGHRSVSWYQQTPGQGLQFLFEYFSETQRNKGNFPGRFSGRQFSNSRSEMNVSTLELGDSALYLCASSSKQGAPTEAFFGQGTRLTVV.

The J gene is TRBJ2-2, the V gene TRBV7-9; D might be TRBD2 (5 bases). V was shortened by 5 bases and J by 7 bases, with 17 bases between the two germline ends. Germline V CDR1 and CDR2: SEHNR, FQNEAQ (reference sequence). CDR3 length: 15 residues. The CDR3, as DNA: TGTGCCAGCAGCCCTCGATCCCCGCGGGTCGGGGAGCTGTTTTTT. Its protein product is CASSPRSPRVGELFF. The variable domain in full, completed from reference TRBV7-9 and TRBJ2-2, reads DTGVSQNPRHKITKRGQNVTFRCDPISEHNRLYWYRQTLGQGPEFLTYFQNEAQLEKSRLLSDRFSAERPKGSFSTLEIQRTEQGDSAMYLCASSPRSPRVGELFFGEGSRLTVL.

The V call is TRBV13, the J call TRBJ2-1, with 14 positions matching TRBD2. Germline-derived CDR1 and CDR2 are PRHDT and FYEKMQ (reference sequence). V lost 4 bases, J lost 8 bases, and 7 bases stayed unmatched. The CDR3 extends over 16 amino acids. The CDR3 region is CASSSGLAGANHEQFF. In nucleotides, the CDR3 is TGTGCCAGCAGCTCGGGACTAGCGGGAGCCAACCATGAGCAGTTCTTC.

This clone has just one count. The chain has TRBV4-2 and TRBJ2-3, with 8 bases identical to TRBD2. J was trimmed by 2 bases and V by 0 bases; bases with no gene match: 7. Germline loops: CDR1 LGHNA, CDR2 YNFKEQ. CDR3 length equals 17 residues. The CDR3 loop reads CASSQDLPSGHTDTQYF. Written as DNA, the CDR3 is TGTGCCAGCAGCCAAGATCTTCCTAGCGGGCACACAGATACGCAGTATTTT.

V is TRBV6-6 and J is TRBJ1-4, with D tentatively TRBD1 (5 bases). Germline V CDR1 and CDR2: MNHNY, SVGAGI (reference sequence). The CDR3 runs 15 residues. The ends were cut back, 6 bases at V and 5 bases at J, with 16 bases in the middle. The DNA for the CDR3 is TGTGCCAGCAGCCAGGGAAGGGCCCTAAATGAAAAACTGTTTTTT. Encoded protein: CASSQGRALNEKLFF.

The chain uses TRBV2 and TRBJ1-2, with a possible D match to TRBD1 (5 bases). In germline, CDR1 is SNHLY, CDR2 FYNNEI. This CDR3 contains 13 residues. V was shortened by 11 bases and J by 3 bases, with 16 bases between the two germline ends. CDR3 loop: CAFPPGVDYGYTF. The CDR3 DNA reads as TGTGCCTTCCCTCCGGGGGTGGACTATGGCTACACCTTC.

This chain uses TRBV2 with TRBJ1-5; TRBD1 matches at 7 bases. CDR1 SNHLY and CDR2 FYNNEI come from the germline V gene. The CDR3 is 14 amino acids. Germline trimming cut 7 bases from V and 7 bases from J; bases unmatched to any gene: 10. The CDR3 protein is CASNSQGGGQPQHF. Here the CDR3 DNA reads TGTGCCAGCAACTCTCAGGGGGGTGGGCAGCCCCAGCATTTT. Based on the CDR3 plus reference TRBV2 and TRBJ1-5, the full variable domain is EPEVTQTPSHQVTQMGQEVILRCVPISNHLYFYWYRQILGQKVEFLVSFYNNEISEKSEIFDDQFSVERPDGSNFTLKIRSTKLEDSAMYFCASNSQGGGQPQHFGDGTRLSIL.

The chain is built from TRBV29-1 and TRBJ1-4; 9 bases align to TRBD1. Germline-derived CDR1 and CDR2 are SQVTM and ANQGSEA. Trimming took 3 bases from V and 7 from J; bases not matched to a gene: 6. The CDR3 consists of 14 residues. CDR3 DNA: TGCAGCGTTGATCCGGGACAGGGTGGTGAAAAACTGTTTTTT. Protein product: CSVDPGQGGEKLFF.